One T cell receptor (beta chain) is described in this entry. Its target is unknown. This sample was included in a study of shared clonotypes between healthy human individuals. Clones were sequenced by immunoSEQ multiplex PCR, and TCRdb holds only the in-frame ones, with some missing. The repertoire holds 2 million or so clones, with 90% to 95% as singletons. The CDR3 contains 16 residues. In germline, CDR1 is SGHRS, CDR2 YFSETQ. With 0 bases removed from V and 6 bases from J, the gap between germline ends came to 15 bases. Study results and limitations: Sharing across four donors was highest in naive CD4 (around 5%) and lowest in memory CD8 (0.4%). Blood was the sole source, and tissue repertoires probably differ. Compared with clonotypes that all four donors shared, non-shared clonotypes had lower generation probabilities.

The material sequenced was naive CD4+ T cells sorted from blood. The subset denotes: CD45RA+ positively selected. This chain connects TRBV5-1 to TRBJ2-2, with D perhaps matching TRBD2 (6 bases). The TCR comes from a man aged 18-30 years in good health. The CDR3 nucleotides are TGCGCCAGCAGCTTGGTGTCTCAGGGAGGCCCCGGGGAGCTGTTTTTT. This codes for CASSLVSQGGPGELFF.